Listed below are T cell receptor beta chains from one sample, sequenced in a study of early T cells in non-severe SARS-CoV-2 infection. Each CDR3 protein is one row after TCRdb ran MiXCR on the 5' RACE reads. Among 63,000 or so distinct CDR3 sequences listed, about an eighth were seen once. The sample consisted of whole blood, taken at baseline. These receptors were collected from an adult who was a healthcare worker with PCR-confirmed SARS-CoV-2 infection or an uninfected control (not recorded which). Each CDR3 is given with its conserved first and last residue. The D gene is left open where the match is weak. Expanded clones are given a class, and other clones once, few, many or no size at all.

j_gene	d_gene	v_gene	abundance	len	CDR3nt	CDR3aa
TRBJ2-6	.	TRBV2	.	16	TGTGCCAGCAGTGGGACAGCGATCTCTGGGGCCAACGTCCTGACTTTC	CASSGTAISGANVLTF
TRBJ1-2	.	TRBV6-5	.	15	TGTGCCGGCAGTTACGAGGGGCAGCTGATTTATGGCTACACCTTC	CAGSYEGQLIYGYTF
TRBJ2-1	TRBD2	TRBV7-9	.	15	TGTGCCAGCAGCTCTAGACTAGCAGCTCACAATGAGCAGTTCTTC	CASSSRLAAHNEQFF
TRBJ1-1	.	TRBV15	.	15	TGTGCCACCAGCAGAGATCAGAGGGGTTCTACTGAAGCTTTCTTT	CATSRDQRGSTEAFF
TRBJ1-6	.	TRBV18	many	13	TGTGCCAGCTCATCAGGCTATAATTCACCCCTCCACTTT	CASSSGYNSPLHF
TRBJ2-2	.	TRBV6-5	many	13	TGTGCCAGCAGTTACCCGGGCACCGGGGAGCTGTTTTTT	CASSYPGTGELFF
TRBJ2-1	.	TRBV7-7	many	13	TGTGCTAGCAGCTTATCTCCGTACAATGAGCAGTTCTTC	CASSLSPYNEQFF
TRBJ1-6	.	TRBV7-9	few	12	TGTGCCAGCAGCTCCAGTAATTCACCCCTCCACTTT	CASSSSNSPLHF
TRBJ1-5	.	TRBV19	few	15	TGTGCCAGTAGTATTCTCGGCCAGGTGAATCAGCCCCAGCATTTT	CASSILGQVNQPQHF
TRBJ1-6	.	TRBV20-1	many	17	TGCAGTGCTAGAGGGCCCAGAGTAAGAGCCGGGAATTCACCCCTCCACTTT	CSARGPRVRAGNSPLHF
TRBJ2-2	TRBD1	TRBV7-9	.	16	TGTGTCAGCAGCTCGACGAGGGCAGGGGGCACCGGGGAGCTGTTTTTT	CVSSSTRAGGTGELFF
TRBJ2-3	.	TRBV19	.	15	TGTGCCAGTTACAACCGGGTAGCCAGGGTAGATACGCAGTATTTT	CASYNRVARVDTQYF
TRBJ2-2	TRBD1	TRBV29-1	.	15	TGCAGCGTTGATAGGACAGGGGGAAACACCGGGGAGCTGTTTTTT	CSVDRTGGNTGELFF
TRBJ1-6	TRBD1	TRBV12-3/TRBV12-4	few	15	TGTGCCAGCAGGGGACAGGAGGCCTATAATTCACCCCTCCACTTT	CASRGQEAYNSPLHF
TRBJ2-7	.	TRBV11-2	.	15	TGTGCCAGCAGCTTCGCCGGCACCCAGCACCACGAGCAGTACTTC	CASSFAGTQHHEQYF
TRBJ1-1	.	TRBV18	few	16	TGTGCCAGCTCACCAGCAGGGACTCCCTCGCCTCTGGGAGCTTTCTTT	CASSPAGTPSPLGAFF
TRBJ2-5	TRBD1	TRBV11-2	.	13	TGTGCCAGCAGATATGGGACAGGGGAAACCCAGTACTTC	CASRYGTGETQYF
TRBJ2-3	TRBD2	TRBV10-3	few	16	TGTGCCATCAGTGGACTGCAGGCGGGGGGATCAGATACGCAGTATTTT	CAISGLQAGGSDTQYF
TRBJ1-5	.	TRBV30	few	13	TGTGCCTGGAGTGTAGGACTCTATCAGCCCCAGCATTTT	CAWSVGLYQPQHF
TRBJ1-2	.	TRBV5-5	few	15	TGTGCCAGCAGCGGGACCTCAGGCTCTAACTATGGCTACACCTTC	CASSGTSGSNYGYTF